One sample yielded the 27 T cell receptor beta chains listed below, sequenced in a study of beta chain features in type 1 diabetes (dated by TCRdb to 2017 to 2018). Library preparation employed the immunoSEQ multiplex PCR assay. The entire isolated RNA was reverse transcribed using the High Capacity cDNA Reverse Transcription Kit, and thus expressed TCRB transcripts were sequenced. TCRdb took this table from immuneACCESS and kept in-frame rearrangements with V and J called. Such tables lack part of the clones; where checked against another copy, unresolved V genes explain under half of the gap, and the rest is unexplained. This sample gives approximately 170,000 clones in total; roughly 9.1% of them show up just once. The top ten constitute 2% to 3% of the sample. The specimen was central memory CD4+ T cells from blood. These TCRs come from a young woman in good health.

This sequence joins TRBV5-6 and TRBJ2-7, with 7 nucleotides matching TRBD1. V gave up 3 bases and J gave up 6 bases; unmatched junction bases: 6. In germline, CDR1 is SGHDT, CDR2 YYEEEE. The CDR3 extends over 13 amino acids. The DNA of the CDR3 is TGTGCCAGCAGCTGGACCCGGGACAGCGAGCAGTACTTC. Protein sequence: CASSWTRDSEQYF.

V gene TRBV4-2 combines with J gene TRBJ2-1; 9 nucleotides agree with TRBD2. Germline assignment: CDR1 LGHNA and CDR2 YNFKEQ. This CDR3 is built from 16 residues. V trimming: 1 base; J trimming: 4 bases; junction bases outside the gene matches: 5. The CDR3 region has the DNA TGTGCCAGCAGCCAAGTGACGCGGGGGGGTTACAATGAGCAGTTCTTC. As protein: CASSQVTRGGYNEQFF.

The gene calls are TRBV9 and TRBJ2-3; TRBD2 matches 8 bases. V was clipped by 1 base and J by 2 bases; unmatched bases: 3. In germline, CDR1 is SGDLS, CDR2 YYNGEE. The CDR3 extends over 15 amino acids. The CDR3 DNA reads TGTGCCAGCAGCGTAAGACTAGCGTTCACAGATACGCAGTATTTT. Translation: CASSVRLAFTDTQYF.

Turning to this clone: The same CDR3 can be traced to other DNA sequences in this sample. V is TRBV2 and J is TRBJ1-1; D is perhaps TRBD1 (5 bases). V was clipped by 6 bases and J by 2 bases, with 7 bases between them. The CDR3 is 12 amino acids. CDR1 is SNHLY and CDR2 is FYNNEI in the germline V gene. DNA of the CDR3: TGTGCCAGCAGGCAGGGAAACACTGAAGCTTTCTTT. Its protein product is CASRQGNTEAFF.

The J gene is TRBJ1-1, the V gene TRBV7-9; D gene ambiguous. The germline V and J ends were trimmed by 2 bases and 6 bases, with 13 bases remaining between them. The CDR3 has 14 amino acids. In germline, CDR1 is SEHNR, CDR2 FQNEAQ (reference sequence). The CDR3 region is CASSLNRGLSEAFF. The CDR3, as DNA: TGTGCCAGCAGCTTAAACCGTGGCTTATCTGAAGCTTTCTTT.

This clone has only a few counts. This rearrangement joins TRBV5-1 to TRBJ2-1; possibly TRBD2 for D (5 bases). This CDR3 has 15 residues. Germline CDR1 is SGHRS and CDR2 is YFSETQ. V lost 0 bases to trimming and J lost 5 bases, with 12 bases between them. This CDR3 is CASSLVWGADNEQFF. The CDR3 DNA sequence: TGCGCCAGCAGCTTGGTATGGGGAGCTGACAATGAGCAGTTCTTC.

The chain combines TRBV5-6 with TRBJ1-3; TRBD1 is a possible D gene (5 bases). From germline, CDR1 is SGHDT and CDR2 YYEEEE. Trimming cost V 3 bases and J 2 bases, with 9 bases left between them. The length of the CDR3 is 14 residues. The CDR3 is CASSSRDTGNTIYF. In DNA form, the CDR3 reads TGTGCCAGCAGCTCCAGGGATACTGGAAACACCATATATTTT.

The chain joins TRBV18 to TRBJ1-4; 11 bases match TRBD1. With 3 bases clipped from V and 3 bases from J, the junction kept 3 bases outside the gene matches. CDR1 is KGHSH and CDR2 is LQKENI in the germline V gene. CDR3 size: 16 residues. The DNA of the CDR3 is TGTGCCAGCTCACCGGGACAGGGGGAAGCTAATGAAAAACTGTTTTTT. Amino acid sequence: CASSPGQGEANEKLFF.

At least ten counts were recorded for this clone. CDR3 region: CASSPGGVGQETQYF. The DNA for the CDR3 is TGTGCCAGCAGTCCGGGGGGAGTTGGTCAAGAGACCCAGTACTTC. The chain joins TRBV2 to TRBJ2-5; TRBD2 aligns across 7 bases. The ends lost 5 bases at V and 2 bases at J; junction bases unmatched: 8. The CDR3 is 15 residues long. CDR1 SNHLY and CDR2 FYNNEI come from the germline V gene. Full variable domain (rest looked up from reference TRBV2 and TRBJ2-5): EPEVTQTPSHQVTQMGQEVILRCVPISNHLYFYWYRQILGQKVEFLVSFYNNEISEKSEIFDDQFSVERPDGSNFTLKIRSTKLEDSAMYFCASSPGGVGQETQYFGPGTRLLVL.

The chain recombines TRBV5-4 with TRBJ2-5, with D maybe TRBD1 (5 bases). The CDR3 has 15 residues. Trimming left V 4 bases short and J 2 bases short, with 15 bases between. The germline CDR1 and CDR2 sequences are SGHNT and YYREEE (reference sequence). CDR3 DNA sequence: TGTGCCAGCAGCCTTCCCTACCAGGGACAAGAGACCCAGTACTTC. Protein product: CASSLPYQGQETQYF.

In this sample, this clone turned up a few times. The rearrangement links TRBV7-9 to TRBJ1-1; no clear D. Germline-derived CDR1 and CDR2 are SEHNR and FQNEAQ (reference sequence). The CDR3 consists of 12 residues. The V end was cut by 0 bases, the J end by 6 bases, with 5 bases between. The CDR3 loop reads CASSLAVAEAFF. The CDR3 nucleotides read TGTGCCAGCAGCTTAGCGGTAGCTGAAGCTTTCTTT.

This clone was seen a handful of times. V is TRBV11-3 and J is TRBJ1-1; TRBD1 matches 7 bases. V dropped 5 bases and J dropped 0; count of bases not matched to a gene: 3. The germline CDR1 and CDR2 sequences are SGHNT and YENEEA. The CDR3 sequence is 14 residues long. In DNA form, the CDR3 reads TGTGCCAGCAGCACGACAGGGATGAACACTGAAGCTTTCTTT. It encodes CASSTTGMNTEAFF.

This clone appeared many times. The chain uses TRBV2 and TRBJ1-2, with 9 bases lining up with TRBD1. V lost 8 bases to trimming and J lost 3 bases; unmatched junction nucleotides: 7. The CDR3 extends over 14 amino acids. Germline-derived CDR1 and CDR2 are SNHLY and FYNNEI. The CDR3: CASEGTGKDYGYTF. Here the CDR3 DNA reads TGTGCCAGCGAGGGGACAGGGAAGGACTATGGCTACACCTTC.

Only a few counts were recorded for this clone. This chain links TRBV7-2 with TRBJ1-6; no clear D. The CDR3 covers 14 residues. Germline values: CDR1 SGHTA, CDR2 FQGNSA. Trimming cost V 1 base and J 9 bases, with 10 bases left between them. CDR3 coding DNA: TGTGCCAGCAGCTTAGAAGGTTCAGGTTCACCCCTCCACTTT. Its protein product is CASSLEGSGSPLHF.

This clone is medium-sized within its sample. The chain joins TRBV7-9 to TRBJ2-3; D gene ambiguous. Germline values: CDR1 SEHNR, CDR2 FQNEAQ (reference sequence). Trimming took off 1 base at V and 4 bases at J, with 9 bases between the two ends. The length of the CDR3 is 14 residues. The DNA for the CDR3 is TGTGCCAGCAGCTTAGGGGTCACAGCAGATACGCAGTATTTT. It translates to CASSLGVTADTQYF.

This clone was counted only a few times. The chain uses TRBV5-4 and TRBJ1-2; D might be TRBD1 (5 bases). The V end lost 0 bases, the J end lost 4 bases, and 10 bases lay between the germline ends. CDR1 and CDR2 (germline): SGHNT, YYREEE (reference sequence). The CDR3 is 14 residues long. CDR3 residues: CASSLVTDVYGYTF. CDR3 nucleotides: TGTGCCAGCAGCTTGGTGACAGACGTCTATGGCTACACCTTC.

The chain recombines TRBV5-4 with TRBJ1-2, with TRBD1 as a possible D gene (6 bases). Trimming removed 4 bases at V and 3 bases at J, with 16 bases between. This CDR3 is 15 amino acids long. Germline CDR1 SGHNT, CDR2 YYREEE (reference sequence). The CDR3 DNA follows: TGTGCCAGCAGCCCACCACAGGGAGCCTACTATGGCTACACCTTC. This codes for CASSPPQGAYYGYTF.

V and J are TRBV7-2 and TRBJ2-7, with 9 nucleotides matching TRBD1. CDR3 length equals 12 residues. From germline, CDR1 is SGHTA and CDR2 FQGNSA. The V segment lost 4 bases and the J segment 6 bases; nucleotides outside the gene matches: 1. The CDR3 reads CASSSQGAEQYF. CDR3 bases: TGTGCCAGCAGCTCACAGGGGGCCGAGCAGTACTTC.

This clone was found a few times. DNA for the CDR3: TGTGCCTGGAGATCCGGACTGCTGACCTACGAGCAGTACTTC. It is translated as CAWRSGLLTYEQYF. This sequence joins TRBV30 and TRBJ2-7; D may be TRBD2 (5 bases). Germline-derived CDR1 and CDR2 are GTSNPN and SVGIG (reference sequence). Trimming shortened V by 3 bases and J by 2 bases, and 14 bases separated the two germline ends. This CDR3 is 14 amino acids long.

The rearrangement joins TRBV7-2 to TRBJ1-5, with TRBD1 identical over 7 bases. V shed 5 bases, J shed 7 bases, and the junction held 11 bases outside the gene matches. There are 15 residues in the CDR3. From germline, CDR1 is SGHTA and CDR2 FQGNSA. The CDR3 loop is CASSLSPTGAQPQHF. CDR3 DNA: TGTGCCAGCAGCCTCAGTCCCACAGGGGCCCAGCCCCAGCATTTT.

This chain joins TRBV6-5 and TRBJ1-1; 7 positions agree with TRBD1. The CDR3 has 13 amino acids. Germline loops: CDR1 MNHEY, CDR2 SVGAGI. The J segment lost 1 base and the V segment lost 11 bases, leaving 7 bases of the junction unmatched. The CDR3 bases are TGTGCCGTCTTTGACAGGGCGAACACTGAAGCTTTCTTT. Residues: CAVFDRANTEAFF.

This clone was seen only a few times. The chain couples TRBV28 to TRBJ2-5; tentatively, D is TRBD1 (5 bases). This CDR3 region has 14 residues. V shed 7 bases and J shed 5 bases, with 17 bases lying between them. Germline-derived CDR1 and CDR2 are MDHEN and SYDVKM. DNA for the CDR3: TGTGCCAGCAAAAGGGGTTGGTCGAGGGAGACCCAGTACTTC. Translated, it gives CASKRGWSRETQYF.

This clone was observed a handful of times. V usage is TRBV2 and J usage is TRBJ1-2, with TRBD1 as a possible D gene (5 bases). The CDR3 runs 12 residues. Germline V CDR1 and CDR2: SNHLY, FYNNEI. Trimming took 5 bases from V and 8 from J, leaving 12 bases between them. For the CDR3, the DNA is TGTGCCAGCAGTACCAGGGATAAGGGCTACACCTTC. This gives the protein CASSTRDKGYTF.

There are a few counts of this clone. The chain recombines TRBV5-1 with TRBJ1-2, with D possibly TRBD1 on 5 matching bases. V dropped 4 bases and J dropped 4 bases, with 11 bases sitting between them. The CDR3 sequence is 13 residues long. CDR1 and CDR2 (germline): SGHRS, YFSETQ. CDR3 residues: CASSPGGTYGYTF. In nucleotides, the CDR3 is TGCGCCAGCAGCCCGGGGGGGACCTATGGCTACACCTTC.

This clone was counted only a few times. The CDR3 loop reads CASSLNGGTSTDTQYF. The CDR3 DNA sequence: TGTGCCAGCAGCTTAAACGGGGGAACTAGCACAGATACGCAGTATTTT. The J gene is TRBJ2-3, the V gene TRBV7-8; perhaps TRBD2 as D (6 bases). This CDR3 is built from 16 residues. Germline V gene sequence: CDR1 SGHVS, CDR2 FQNEAQ. Trimming took off 2 bases at V and 0 bases at J, with 12 bases between the two ends.

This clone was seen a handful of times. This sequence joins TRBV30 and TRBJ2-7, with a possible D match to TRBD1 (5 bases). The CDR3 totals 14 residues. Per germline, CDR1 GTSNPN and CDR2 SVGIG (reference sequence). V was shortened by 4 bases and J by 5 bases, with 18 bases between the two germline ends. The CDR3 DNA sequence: TGTGCCTGGACGGTGGGGAAGGGGCTAGACGAGCAGTACTTC. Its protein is CAWTVGKGLDEQYF.

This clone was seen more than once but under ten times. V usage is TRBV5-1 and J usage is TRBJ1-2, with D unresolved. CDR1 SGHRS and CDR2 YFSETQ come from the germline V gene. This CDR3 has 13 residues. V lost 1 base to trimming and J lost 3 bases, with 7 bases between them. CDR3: CASSLSSDYGYTF. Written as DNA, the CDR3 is TGCGCCAGCAGCTTGAGTAGCGACTATGGCTACACCTTC.